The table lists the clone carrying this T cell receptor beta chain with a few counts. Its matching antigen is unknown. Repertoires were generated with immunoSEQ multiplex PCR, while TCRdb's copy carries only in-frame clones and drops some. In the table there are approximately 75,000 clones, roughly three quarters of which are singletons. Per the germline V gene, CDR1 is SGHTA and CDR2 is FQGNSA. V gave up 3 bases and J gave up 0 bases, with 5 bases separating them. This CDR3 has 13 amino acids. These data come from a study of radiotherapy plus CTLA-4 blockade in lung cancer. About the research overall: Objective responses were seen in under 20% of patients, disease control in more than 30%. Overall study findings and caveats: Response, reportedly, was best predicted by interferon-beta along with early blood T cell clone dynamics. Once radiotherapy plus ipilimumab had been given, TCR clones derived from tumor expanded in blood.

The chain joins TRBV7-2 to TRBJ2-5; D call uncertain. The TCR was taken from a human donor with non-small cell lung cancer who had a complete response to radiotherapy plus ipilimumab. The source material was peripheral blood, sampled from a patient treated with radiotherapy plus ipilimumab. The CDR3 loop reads CASSLNNQETQYF. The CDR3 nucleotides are TGTGCCAGCAGCTTGAACAACCAAGAGACCCAGTACTTC.